What follows describes a single TCR beta chain. No antigen is known for it. The sample is drawn from a study of cytomegalovirus exposure and HLA in healthy donors. Study results and limitations: Cytomegalovirus association was listed for around 180 TCR beta chains.

PCR involved 60 Vbeta and 13 Jbeta primers. The data were produced by immunoSEQ multiplex PCR, yet TCRdb's version contains in-frame clones alone and is incomplete. In the table there are over 100,000 clones, about 76% of which are singletons. The V gene's germline CDR1 is MNHNS and CDR2 SASEGT. V lost 5 bases and J lost 4, with 12 bases in between. This CDR3 has 14 amino acids. The TCR was taken from a woman aged 30 to 39 in good health and CMV-seronegative. This chain uses TRBV6-1 with TRBJ1-3; weak D call: TRBD1 (5 bases). Material for sequencing was PBMCs. CDR3 amino acids: CASSSGELGNTIYF. In DNA, the CDR3 is TGTGCCAGCAGTTCGGGGGAATTAGGAAACACCATATATTTT.